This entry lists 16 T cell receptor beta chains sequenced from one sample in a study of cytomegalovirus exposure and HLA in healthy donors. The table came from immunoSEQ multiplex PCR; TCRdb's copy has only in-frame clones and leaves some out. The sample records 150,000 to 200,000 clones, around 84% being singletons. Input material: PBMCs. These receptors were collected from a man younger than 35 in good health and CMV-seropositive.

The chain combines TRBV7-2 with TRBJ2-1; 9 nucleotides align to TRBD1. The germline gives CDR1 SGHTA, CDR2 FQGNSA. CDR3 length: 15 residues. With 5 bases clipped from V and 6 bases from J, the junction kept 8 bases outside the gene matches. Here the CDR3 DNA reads TGTGCCAGCAGCACGTACAGGGGGCTGGGCAATGAGCAGTTCTTC. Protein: CASSTYRGLGNEQFF.

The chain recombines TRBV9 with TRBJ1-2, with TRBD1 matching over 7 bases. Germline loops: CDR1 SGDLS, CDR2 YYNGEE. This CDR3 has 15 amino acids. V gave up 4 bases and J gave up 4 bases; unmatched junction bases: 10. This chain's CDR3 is CASSQTQGRGYGYTF. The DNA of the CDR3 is TGTGCCAGCAGCCAGACACAGGGGCGGGGCTATGGCTACACCTTC. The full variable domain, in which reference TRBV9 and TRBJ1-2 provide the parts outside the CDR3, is DSGVTQTPKHLITATGQRVTLRCSPRSGDLSVYWYQQSLDQGLQFLIQYYNGEERAKGNILERFSAQQFPDLHSELNLSSLELGDSALYFCASSQTQGRGYGYTFGSGTRLTVV.

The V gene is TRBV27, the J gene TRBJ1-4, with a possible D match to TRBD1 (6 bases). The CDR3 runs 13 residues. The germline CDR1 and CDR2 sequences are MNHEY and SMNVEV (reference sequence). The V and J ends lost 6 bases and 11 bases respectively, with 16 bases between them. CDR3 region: CASRRRGGQKLFF. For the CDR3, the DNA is TGTGCCAGCAGACGGCGTGGAGGACAGAAACTGTTTTTT. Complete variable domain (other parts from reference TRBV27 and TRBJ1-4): EAQVTQNPRYLITVTGKKLTVTCSQNMNHEYMSWYRQDPGLGLRQIYYSMNVEVTDKGDVPEGYKVSRKEKRNFPLILESPSPNQTSLYFCASRRRGGQKLFFGSGTQLSVL.

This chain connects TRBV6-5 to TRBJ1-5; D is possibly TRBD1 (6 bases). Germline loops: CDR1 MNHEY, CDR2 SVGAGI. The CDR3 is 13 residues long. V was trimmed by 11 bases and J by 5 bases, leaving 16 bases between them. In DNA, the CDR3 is TGTGCCGTCCGAAGGGGGATTGATCAGCCCCAGCATTTT. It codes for CAVRRGIDQPQHF.

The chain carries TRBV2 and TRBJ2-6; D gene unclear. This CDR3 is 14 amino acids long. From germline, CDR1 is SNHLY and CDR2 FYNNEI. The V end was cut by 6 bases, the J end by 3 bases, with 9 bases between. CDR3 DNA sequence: TGTGCCAGCAGGGGCCCAGTTGGGGCCAACGTCCTGACTTTC. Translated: CASRGPVGANVLTF. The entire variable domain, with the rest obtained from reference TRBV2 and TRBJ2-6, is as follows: EPEVTQTPSHQVTQMGQEVILRCVPISNHLYFYWYRQILGQKVEFLVSFYNNEISEKSEIFDDQFSVERPDGSNFTLKIRSTKLEDSAMYFCASRGPVGANVLTFGAGSRLTVL.

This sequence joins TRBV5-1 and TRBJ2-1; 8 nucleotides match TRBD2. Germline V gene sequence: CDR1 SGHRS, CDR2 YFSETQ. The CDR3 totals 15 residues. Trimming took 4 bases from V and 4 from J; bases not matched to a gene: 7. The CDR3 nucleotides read TGCGCCAGCAGCCTACCGGGACTAGAATACAATGAGCAGTTCTTC. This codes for CASSLPGLEYNEQFF.

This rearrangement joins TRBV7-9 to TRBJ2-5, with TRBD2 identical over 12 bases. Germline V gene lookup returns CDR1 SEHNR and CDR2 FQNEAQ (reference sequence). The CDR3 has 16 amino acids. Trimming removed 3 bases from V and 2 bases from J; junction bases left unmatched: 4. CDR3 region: CASSLLLAGGQETQYF. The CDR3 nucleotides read TGTGCCAGCAGCTTGTTACTAGCGGGAGGTCAAGAGACCCAGTACTTC.

DNA of the CDR3: TGCGCCAGCAGGGGGACTAGTCTTCATTCTGAGCAGTTCTTC. It encodes CASRGTSLHSEQFF. The rearrangement links TRBV10-2 to TRBJ2-1, with 8 bases lining up with TRBD2. Germline values: CDR1 WSHSY, CDR2 SAAADI. This CDR3 spans 14 amino acids. Unmatched junction bases numbered 10, after V lost 6 bases and J lost 9 bases.

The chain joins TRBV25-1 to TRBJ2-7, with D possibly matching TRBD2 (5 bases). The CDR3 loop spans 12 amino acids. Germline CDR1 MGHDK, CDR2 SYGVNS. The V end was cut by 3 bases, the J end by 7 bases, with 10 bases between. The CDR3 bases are TGTGCCAGCAGTGAGAGGGCGACTGAGCAGTACTTC. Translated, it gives CASSERATEQYF.

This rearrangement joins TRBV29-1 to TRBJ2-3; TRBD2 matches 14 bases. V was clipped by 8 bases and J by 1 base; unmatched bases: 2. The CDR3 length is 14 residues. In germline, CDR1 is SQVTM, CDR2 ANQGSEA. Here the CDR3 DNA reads TGCAGCACGGGACTAGCGGGAGGCACAGATACGCAGTATTTT. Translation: CSTGLAGGTDTQYF.

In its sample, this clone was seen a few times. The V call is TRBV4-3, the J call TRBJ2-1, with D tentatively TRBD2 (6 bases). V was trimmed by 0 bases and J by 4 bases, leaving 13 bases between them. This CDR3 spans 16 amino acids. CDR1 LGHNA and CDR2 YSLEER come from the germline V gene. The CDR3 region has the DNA TGCGCCAGCAGCCAAGATTCAGCTAGCGTGTACAATGAGCAGTTCTTC. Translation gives CASSQDSASVYNEQFF.

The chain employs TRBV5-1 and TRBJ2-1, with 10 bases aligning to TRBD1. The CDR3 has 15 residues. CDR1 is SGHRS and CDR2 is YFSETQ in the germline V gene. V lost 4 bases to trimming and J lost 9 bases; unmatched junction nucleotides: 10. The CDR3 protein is CASSLGTGAGVEQFF. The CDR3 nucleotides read TGCGCCAGCAGCCTTGGGACAGGGGCTGGGGTTGAGCAGTTCTTC.

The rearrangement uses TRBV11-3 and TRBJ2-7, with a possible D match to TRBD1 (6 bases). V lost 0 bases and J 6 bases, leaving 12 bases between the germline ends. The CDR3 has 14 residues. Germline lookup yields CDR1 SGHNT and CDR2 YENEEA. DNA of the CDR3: TGTGCCAGCAGCTTAGATGCAGGGGTCTCCGAGCAGTACTTC. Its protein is CASSLDAGVSEQYF.

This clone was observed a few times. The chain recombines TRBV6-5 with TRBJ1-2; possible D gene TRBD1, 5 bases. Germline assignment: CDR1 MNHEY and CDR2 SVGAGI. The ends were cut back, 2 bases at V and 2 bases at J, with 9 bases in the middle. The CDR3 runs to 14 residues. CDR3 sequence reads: CASSYQRQNYGYTF. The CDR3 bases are TGTGCCAGCAGTTACCAGCGACAGAACTATGGCTACACCTTC.

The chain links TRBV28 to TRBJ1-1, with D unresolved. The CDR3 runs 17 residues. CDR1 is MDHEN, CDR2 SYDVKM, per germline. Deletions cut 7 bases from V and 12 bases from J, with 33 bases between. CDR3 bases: TGTGCCAGCACTCGGACGGGGAAAACCATGAACACTGAAAAGACTTTCTTT. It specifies CASTRTGKTMNTEKTFF.

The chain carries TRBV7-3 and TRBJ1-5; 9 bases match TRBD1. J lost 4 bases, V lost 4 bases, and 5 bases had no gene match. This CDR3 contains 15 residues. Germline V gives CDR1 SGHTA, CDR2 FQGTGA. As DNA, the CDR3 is TGTGCCAGCAGCTCCAGGGACAGGGTTAATCAGCCCCAGCATTTT. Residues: CASSSRDRVNQPQHF.